The 13 T cell receptor beta chains in this list originate from one sample, sequenced in a study of patients and donors after allogeneic stem cell transplantation. TCRdb independently ran MiXCR on the RT-PCR reads; one entry per CDR3 protein. The table shows around 150,000 distinct CDR3 sequences, with 30% to 45% occurring only once. Material for sequencing was blood, either unsorted or a sorted T cell fraction (not recorded which). Receptors were obtained from a human donor who was either an allogeneic HSCT recipient or a stem cell or donor lymphocyte infusion donor (not recorded which). It is not recorded whose cells these are; they may come from a transplant donor.

This clonotype was picked up a small number of times. The chain is built from TRBV9 and TRBJ1-1; D unresolved. The CDR3 covers 15 residues. Germline CDR1 is SGDLS and CDR2 is YYNGEE. The ends were cut back, 2 bases at V and 0 bases at J, with 11 bases in the middle. CDR3 protein: CASSVGQSLNTEAFF. CDR3 nucleotides: TGTGCCAGCAGCGTTGGGCAGTCGTTGAACACTGAAGCTTTCTTT. Together with reference TRBV9 and TRBJ1-1, the CDR3 gives the full variable domain: DSGVTQTPKHLITATGQRVTLRCSPRSGDLSVYWYQQSLDQGLQFLIQYYNGEERAKGNILERFSAQQFPDLHSELNLSSLELGDSALYFCASSVGQSLNTEAFFGQGTRLTVV.

This clonotype occurred a few times. This chain uses TRBV12-3 or TRBV12-4 with TRBJ2-3, with TRBD1 identical over 8 bases. V shed 4 bases, J shed 0 bases, and the junction held 6 bases outside the gene matches. The CDR3 spans 16 residues. For the CDR3, the DNA is TGTGCCAGCAGTTCCCGGACAGGGCCAAGCACAGATACGCAGTATTTT. Protein sequence: CASSSRTGPSTDTQYF.

Only a few counts were recorded for this clonotype. The rearrangement uses TRBV5-1 and TRBJ1-2; D may be TRBD1 (5 bases). Germline lookup yields CDR1 SGHRS and CDR2 YFSETQ. The CDR3 has 12 residues. The V end lost 5 bases, the J end lost 8 bases, and 13 bases lay between the germline ends. In DNA, the CDR3 is TGCGCCAGCAGGCGTTCGGGGGAAGGCTACACCTTC. As protein: CASRRSGEGYTF.

This clonotype was counted only a few times. Here the CDR3 DNA reads TGCAGTGCTAGAGATACGAAAAGGGCTAATTCTGAAGCTTTCTTT. It is translated as CSARDTKRANSEAFF. This chain uses TRBV20-1 with TRBJ1-1, with D hard to call. Between the trimmed V and J ends, which lost 0 bases and 6 bases, there was a span of 17 bases. CDR1 and CDR2 from the germline V gene are DFQATT and SNEGSKA (reference sequence). The CDR3 has 15 residues.

This rearrangement joins TRBV12-3 or TRBV12-4 to TRBJ2-1; D is perhaps TRBD1 (6 bases). The CDR3 runs to 15 residues. V lost 2 bases and J lost 8, with 16 bases in between. Written as DNA, the CDR3 is TGTGCCAGCAGTTTACAGGGGCTGAGGGTGTATGAGCAGTTCTTC. Encoded protein: CASSLQGLRVYEQFF.

This clonotype has only a few counts. The gene calls are TRBV20-1 and TRBJ2-3; 7 bases fit TRBD2. Germline trimming cut 1 base from V and 4 bases from J; bases unmatched to any gene: 8. CDR1 is DFQATT and CDR2 is SNEGSKA in the germline V gene (reference sequence). This CDR3 comprises 15 residues. Here the CDR3 reads CSARGSSGDPDTQYF. The CDR3, as DNA: TGCAGTGCTAGAGGTTCTAGCGGAGATCCAGATACGCAGTATTTT.

The genes are TRBV6-5 and TRBJ1-2; D is unclear. V was clipped by 2 bases and J by 2 bases, with 18 bases between them. Germline V gene sequence: CDR1 MNHEY, CDR2 SVGAGI. The CDR3 has 17 amino acids. CDR3: CASSYGGLGLKNYGYTF. The DNA for the CDR3 is TGTGCCAGCAGTTACGGAGGGCTAGGCCTAAAGAACTATGGCTACACCTTC.

This chain's CDR3 is CATSDPTGYGYTF. The CDR3 nucleotides are TGTGCCACCAGTGATCCTACAGGCTATGGCTACACCTTC. This rearrangement joins TRBV24-1 to TRBJ1-2, with D possibly TRBD1 on 5 matching bases. The CDR3 consists of 13 residues. V lost 3 bases to trimming and J lost 4 bases, with 8 bases between them. CDR1 KGHDR and CDR2 SFDVKD come from the germline V gene.

In this sample, this clonotype turned up a few times. The J gene is TRBJ1-2, the V gene TRBV3-1; D is undetermined. The germline CDR1 and CDR2 sequences are LGHDT and YNNKEL (reference sequence). CDR3 size: 14 residues. The ends were cut back, 0 bases at V and 3 bases at J, with 8 bases in the middle. The CDR3 protein is CASSQDTGYYGYTF. DNA of the CDR3: TGTGCCAGCAGCCAAGATACGGGGTACTATGGCTACACCTTC.

This chain connects TRBV29-1 to TRBJ2-5, with D possibly matching TRBD2 (5 bases). With 5 bases removed from V and 3 bases from J, the gap between germline ends came to 10 bases. Germline values: CDR1 SQVTM, CDR2 ANQGSEA. The CDR3 has 12 residues. CDR3 coding DNA: TGCAGCGTTCCCCGGGGTGAAGAGACCCAGTACTTC. This translates into CSVPRGEETQYF.

The chain combines TRBV15 with TRBJ1-2; D perhaps matches TRBD1 (5 bases). This CDR3 is built from 13 residues. CDR1 is LNHNV and CDR2 is YYDKDF in the germline V gene (reference sequence). V lost 5 bases to trimming and J lost 4 bases, with 11 bases between them. CDR3 protein: CATSRGQGYGYTF. CDR3 in DNA: TGTGCCACCAGCCGAGGACAAGGCTATGGCTACACCTTC. The full variable domain, completed using reference TRBV15 and TRBJ1-2, is DAMVIQNPRYQVTQFGKPVTLSCSQTLNHNVMYWYQQKSSQAPKLLFHYYDKDFNNEADTPDNFQSRRPNTSFCFLDIRSPGLGDTAMYLCATSRGQGYGYTFGSGTRLTVV.

The sample holds a few counts of this clonotype. This sequence joins TRBV7-9 and TRBJ1-1, with 7 bases that match TRBD1. Germline lookup yields CDR1 SEHNR and CDR2 FQNEAQ (reference sequence). V shed 6 bases, J shed 1 base, and the junction held 11 bases outside the gene matches. The CDR3 covers 16 residues. The CDR3 bases are TGTGCCAGCAGTCCCCTTTGGGGACAGACGAACACTGAAGCTTTCTTT. This codes for CASSPLWGQTNTEAFF.

In its sample, this clonotype was seen a few times. The gene calls are TRBV4-2 and TRBJ2-5; D not certain. The germline V and J ends were trimmed by 0 bases and 5 bases, with 16 bases remaining between them. Germline values: CDR1 LGHNA, CDR2 YNFKEQ. The CDR3 covers 16 residues. CDR3 sequence (DNA): TGTGCCAGCAGCCAAGAGCCTGCCAAATTAATTGAGACCCAGTACTTC. This sequence encodes CASSQEPAKLIETQYF.